The 23 T cell receptor beta chains reported below all come from one sample, sequenced in a study of T cell repertoires in cytomegalovirus infection. TCRdb independently ran MiXCR on the reads; one entry per CDR3 protein. Altogether approximately 470,000 distinct CDR3 sequences are present, 42% being singletons, with the ten largest covering around 45%. These receptors have no known antigen. The material sequenced was cultured PBMCs, taken from culture after CMV antigen stimulation. These receptors were obtained from a human donor in good health (CMV status not recorded). Some clones in this sample may be carry-over from other donors' samples.

The chain is built from TRBV10-3 and TRBJ2-2, with 7 bases that match TRBD2. Germline CDR1 is ENHRY and CDR2 is SYGVKD. This CDR3 spans 19 amino acids. Losses at the gene ends were 3 bases for V and 4 bases for J; bases not matched to a gene: 17. DNA of the CDR3: TGTGCCATCAGTGATAGGCGCGCCGACGGGAGGAGGGGCACCGGGGAGCTGTTTTTT. This sequence encodes CAISDRRADGRRGTGELFF.

This clonotype was detected a few times. J is TRBJ1-1 and V is TRBV7-2; the D gene is possibly TRBD1 (6 bases). Germline CDR1 is SGHTA and CDR2 is FQGNSA. V lost 10 bases, J lost 10 bases, and 22 bases lay in between. This CDR3 is 13 amino acids long. CDR3 in amino acids: CATHPYRVLRAFF. The CDR3 DNA reads TGTGCCACACACCCTTACAGGGTATTGAGAGCTTTCTTT.

The chain combines TRBV29-1 with TRBJ2-1; 7 bases map to TRBD2. Trimming removed 1 base from V and 5 bases from J; junction bases left unmatched: 8. CDR1 and CDR2 from the germline V gene are SQVTM and ANQGSEA. The CDR3 totals 15 residues. This chain's CDR3 is CSVEGWDYTDNEQFF. CDR3 DNA: TGCAGCGTTGAAGGTTGGGACTACACCGACAATGAGCAGTTCTTC.

The chain is built from TRBV28 and TRBJ2-1, with TRBD1 identical over 8 bases. The V gene's germline CDR1 is MDHEN and CDR2 SYDVKM. This CDR3 is built from 17 residues. The J segment lost 1 base and the V segment lost 4 bases, leaving 9 bases of the junction unmatched. The CDR3 nucleotides read TGTGCCAGCAGTTCCCCGACAGGGGCGACGTCCTACAATGAGCAGTTCTTC. Protein product: CASSSPTGATSYNEQFF.

The genes are TRBV6-5 and TRBJ1-5; 10 positions agree with TRBD1. The CDR3 covers 14 residues. Germline V gene data show CDR1 as MNHEY and CDR2 as SVGAGI. Unmatched junction bases numbered 7, after V lost 7 bases and J lost 7 bases. The CDR3 region is CASKPTGGDQPQHF. Written as DNA, the CDR3 is TGTGCCAGCAAACCGACAGGGGGCGACCAGCCCCAGCATTTT.

This clonotype was picked up many times. The V call is TRBV7-2, the J call TRBJ1-4; 8 positions match TRBD1. Germline assignment: CDR1 SGHTA and CDR2 FQGNSA. The J segment lost 4 bases and the V segment lost 5 bases, leaving 3 bases of the junction unmatched. The CDR3 consists of 14 residues. This CDR3 is CASSPGGSNEKLFF. The CDR3 DNA sequence: TGTGCCAGCAGCCCAGGGGGCAGTAATGAAAAACTGTTTTTT.

V gene TRBV20-1 combines with J gene TRBJ1-5, with D tentatively TRBD1 (5 bases). The CDR3 spans 12 residues. Germline CDR1 is DFQATT and CDR2 is SNEGSKA (reference sequence). Trimming took 4 bases from V and 2 from J, leaving 6 bases between them. CDR3 sequence: CSATQGNQPQHF. For the CDR3, the DNA is TGCAGTGCTACACAGGGCAATCAGCCCCAGCATTTT.

The chain links TRBV19 to TRBJ2-3; the D gene is possibly TRBD1 (6 bases). V was pared by 5 bases and J by 1 base, with 10 bases between. The germline V gene has CDR1 LNHDA and CDR2 SQIVND (reference sequence). The CDR3 has 14 residues. The CDR3 loop reads CASSPGEGTDTQYF. The CDR3 bases are TGTGCCAGTAGTCCAGGGGAAGGCACAGATACGCAGTATTTT. Using reference TRBV19 and TRBJ2-3 for the parts outside the CDR3, the full variable domain is DGGITQSPKYLFRKEGQNVTLSCEQNLNHDAMYWYRQDPGQGLRLIYYSQIVNDFQKGDIAEGYSVSREKKESFPLTVTSAQKNPTAFYLCASSPGEGTDTQYFGPGTRLTVL.

This clonotype was seen only a few times. The V gene is TRBV6-2 or TRBV6-3, the J gene TRBJ2-1, with unresolved D. The CDR3 has 13 residues. Trimming removed 0 bases at V and 7 bases at J, with 7 bases between. Germline V gene data show CDR1 as MNHEY and CDR2 as SVGEGT. In nucleotides, the CDR3 is TGTGCCAGCAGTTACTCGATGATTAATGAGCAGTTCTTC. The encoded protein is CASSYSMINEQFF.

This sequence joins TRBV10-3 and TRBJ2-7, with TRBD2 matching over 10 bases. This CDR3 is 16 amino acids long. The V gene end was trimmed by 2 bases and the J gene end by 5 bases; junction bases not matched to a gene: 9. CDR1 ENHRY and CDR2 SYGVKD come from the germline V gene. The CDR3 is CAISEGSGGAKDEQYF. Here the CDR3 DNA reads TGTGCCATCAGTGAGGGGAGCGGGGGGGCTAAGGACGAGCAGTACTTC.

The DNA for the CDR3 is TGTGCCAGCAGCCACCGGGACGGAGGTTCACCCCTCCACTTT. As protein: CASSHRDGGSPLHF. J is TRBJ1-6 and V is TRBV7-6; D is possibly TRBD1 (5 bases). The V gene lost 5 bases and the J gene lost 9 bases, with 14 bases spanning the gap. The CDR3 loop spans 14 amino acids. Germline lookup yields CDR1 SGHVS and CDR2 FNYEAQ. Variable domain in full (rest from reference TRBV7-6 and TRBJ1-6): GAGVSQSPRYKVTKRGQDVALRCDPISGHVSLYWYRQALGQGPEFLTYFNYEAQQDKSGLPNDRFSAERPEGSISTLTIQRTEQRDSAMYRCASSHRDGGSPLHFGNGTRLTVT.

V and J are TRBV18 and TRBJ1-2; D is perhaps TRBD1 (6 bases). Per germline, CDR1 KGHSH and CDR2 LQKENI. The CDR3 covers 14 residues. Trimming pared 2 bases from V and 3 bases from J, leaving 10 bases between. The CDR3 here is CASSPTGRDYGYTF. In DNA form, the CDR3 reads TGTGCCAGCTCACCAACAGGGAGGGACTATGGCTACACCTTC. The full variable domain, rest sourced from reference TRBV18 and TRBJ1-2, is NAGVMQNPRHLVRRRGQEARLRCSPMKGHSHVYWYRQLPEEGLKFMVYLQKENIIDESGMPKERFSAEFPKEGPSILRIQQVVRGDSAAYFCASSPTGRDYGYTFGSGTRLTVV.

The chain has TRBV20-1 and TRBJ2-7; D could derive from TRBD1 or TRBD2 (5 bases each). Germline CDR1 reads DFQATT; CDR2 reads SNEGSKA (reference sequence). CDR3 length: 16 residues. Trimming stripped 3 bases from V and 0 bases from J, with 18 bases between. DNA for the CDR3: TGCAGTGCTAGGAACGTCGGGACCGCGAGCTCCTACGAGCAGTACTTC. It codes for CSARNVGTASSYEQYF.

This clonotype was counted only a few times. The CDR3 protein is CASSLGSGISPLHF. Written as DNA, the CDR3 is TGTGCCAGCAGTTTAGGGTCAGGGATTTCACCCCTCCACTTT. The chain is built from TRBV12-3 or TRBV12-4 and TRBJ1-6; possible D gene TRBD1, 5 bases. The CDR3 has 14 amino acids. The V and J ends lost 1 base and 9 bases respectively, with 10 bases between them.

This clonotype was detected only a few times. The chain carries TRBV4-3 and TRBJ2-3; unclear D gene. The germline gives CDR1 LGHNA, CDR2 YSLEER. Trimming shortened V by 1 base and J by 1 base, and 12 bases separated the two germline ends. This CDR3 has 16 amino acids. The CDR3 DNA is TGCGCCAGCAGCCAAGGCCCCGGTGGTGGCACAGATACGCAGTATTTT. Protein sequence: CASSQGPGGGTDTQYF.

This rearrangement joins TRBV20-1 to TRBJ1-4; TRBD1 might be the D (5 bases). The V and J ends lost 0 bases and 6 bases respectively, with 14 bases between them. The CDR3 is made up of 15 amino acids. The germline gives CDR1 DFQATT, CDR2 SNEGSKA (reference sequence). The CDR3 loop reads CSARDPRGGDEKLFF. The CDR3 nucleotides read TGCAGTGCTAGAGACCCCCGGGGGGGGGATGAAAAACTGTTTTTT.

The CDR3 sequence: CASSPGEVNYGYTF. Written as DNA, the CDR3 is TGTGCCAGCTCTCCAGGGGAGGTTAACTATGGCTACACCTTC. V is TRBV18 and J is TRBJ1-2; tentative D call: TRBD1 (6 bases). The CDR3 runs 14 residues. Germline CDR1 reads KGHSH; CDR2 reads LQKENI. V lost 6 bases and J 1 base, leaving 12 bases between the germline ends.

The chain uses TRBV7-4 and TRBJ2-1; 7 nucleotides match TRBD2. The CDR3 length is 16 residues. Germline assignment: CDR1 SGHVT and CDR2 SQSDAQ. The V segment lost 1 base and the J segment 4 bases; nucleotides outside the gene matches: 7. The CDR3 DNA follows: TGTGCCAGCAGCTTAGGAGGTAGCGGGTGGTACAATGAGCAGTTCTTC. This sequence encodes CASSLGGSGWYNEQFF.

This clonotype has a count of ten or more. The chain joins TRBV7-2 to TRBJ2-7; 11 positions match TRBD2. J lost 2 bases, V lost 6 bases, and 3 bases had no gene match. This CDR3 has 14 amino acids. Looked up from germline, CDR1 is SGHTA and CDR2 is FQGNSA. The CDR3 region is CASRRLAGTYEQYF. The CDR3 region has the DNA TGTGCCAGCAGGCGACTAGCGGGGACCTACGAGCAGTACTTC.

The chain is built from TRBV5-1 and TRBJ2-3; 10 bases agree with TRBD2. The germline gives CDR1 SGHRS, CDR2 YFSETQ. This CDR3 contains 17 residues. V gave up 4 bases and J gave up 3 bases; unmatched junction bases: 11. CDR3 in amino acids: CASSPPLLAGSTDTQYF. The CDR3 nucleotides read TGCGCCAGCAGCCCCCCTTTACTAGCGGGATCGACAGATACGCAGTATTTT.

This clonotype was seen more than once but under ten times. This chain connects TRBV6-6 to TRBJ2-1; TRBD2 aligns across 10 bases. The CDR3 has 18 amino acids. V lost 4 bases and J lost 4; bases outside the gene matches: 13. Germline V gives CDR1 MNHNY, CDR2 SVGAGI (reference sequence). The CDR3 sequence: CASSSLPPTSGDYNEQFF. The DNA of the CDR3 is TGTGCCAGCAGTTCCCTGCCCCCTACTAGCGGGGATTACAATGAGCAGTTCTTC.

This clonotype has just a few counts. The chain combines TRBV6-1 with TRBJ2-2, with TRBD2 matching over 9 bases. Unmatched junction bases numbered 3, after V lost 6 bases and J lost 1 base. Germline V gives CDR1 MNHNS, CDR2 SASEGT. This CDR3 spans 15 amino acids. The CDR3 DNA is TGTGCCAGCAGCTTGACTAGCGGGAACACCGGGGAGCTGTTTTTT. It encodes CASSLTSGNTGELFF.

The chain carries TRBV6-2 or TRBV6-3 and TRBJ1-1; D uncertain. The germline V gene has CDR1 MNHEY and CDR2 SVGEGT. CDR3 length equals 12 residues. The V and J ends lost 6 bases and 3 bases respectively, with 8 bases between them. As DNA, the CDR3 is TGTGCCAGCAGGGAGGGATACACTGAAGCTTTCTTT. Amino acid sequence: CASREGYTEAFF.